Below are 30 T cell receptor beta chains sequenced from a single sample in a study of blood T cells in healthy people across ages. Through a sample-barcoded 5' primer and a J-beta primer mix, a second PCR was run for about 6 to 11 cycles. One entry per CDR3 protein results from TCRdb running MiXCR on the 5' RACE reads. The table includes 1,500,000 or so distinct CDR3 sequences, roughly 59% detected once. Sequenced input: blood. The receptors here all came from a young man in good health.

This clonotype was counted once. The chain combines TRBV7-8 with TRBJ1-5; no definite D call. Trimming pared 4 bases from V and 5 bases from J, leaving 18 bases between. The CDR3 runs to 16 residues. The germline CDR1 and CDR2 sequences are SGHVS and FQNEAQ. CDR3 sequence (DNA): TGTGCCAGCAGCTCAACTTCAGGAGGAGGATATCAGCCCCAGCATTTT. Its translation is CASSSTSGGGYQPQHF.

The chain has TRBV6-1 and TRBJ1-2, with 9 bases lining up with TRBD1. CDR1 and CDR2 from the germline V gene are MNHNS and SASEGT. The length of the CDR3 is 14 residues. Losses at the gene ends were 7 bases for V and 0 bases for J; bases not matched to a gene: 3. CDR3 loop: CASIRTGANYGYTF. CDR3 coding DNA: TGTGCCAGCATTCGGACAGGGGCTAACTATGGCTACACCTTC.

This chain uses TRBV4-2 with TRBJ1-3; D call uncertain. CDR1 is LGHNA and CDR2 is YNFKEQ in the germline V gene. The length of the CDR3 is 15 residues. V shed 2 bases and J shed 4 bases, with 12 bases lying between them. The CDR3 region has the DNA TGTGCCAGCAGCCAATCCCAGTTTGCCGGAAACACCATATATTTT. Amino acid sequence: CASSQSQFAGNTIYF.

The chain has TRBV6-6 and TRBJ1-5; D possibly corresponds to TRBD1 (6 bases). Germline lookup yields CDR1 MNHNY and CDR2 SVGAGI (reference sequence). Trimming took off 6 bases at V and 5 bases at J, with 23 bases between the two ends. CDR3 length: 17 amino acids. CDR3 protein: CASSSRSGQTKDQPQHF. CDR3 DNA: TGTGCCAGCAGCTCAAGATCCGGACAGACTAAGGATCAGCCCCAGCATTTT.

There are a few counts of this clonotype. V usage is TRBV7-2 and J usage is TRBJ1-2; TRBD1 is a possible D gene (5 bases). Trimming took 5 bases from V and 4 from J, leaving 14 bases between them. CDR1 is SGHTA and CDR2 is FQGNSA in the germline V gene. The CDR3 spans 14 residues. The CDR3 DNA is TGTGCCAGCAGCGCCCAGCAGGGAGGCTATGGCTACACCTTC. Translation: CASSAQQGGYGYTF. Drawing the rest from reference TRBV7-2 and TRBJ1-2, the complete variable domain is GAGVSQSPSNKVTEKGKDVELRCDPISGHTALYWYRQSLGQGLEFLIYFQGNSAPDKSGLPSDRFSAERTGGSVSTLTIQRTQQEDSAVYLCASSAQQGGYGYTFGSGTRLTVV.

V is TRBV9 and J is TRBJ1-4; D unresolved. CDR3 length: 17 amino acids. From germline, CDR1 is SGDLS and CDR2 YYNGEE. V was clipped by 2 bases and J by 0 bases, with 14 bases between them. CDR3 bases: TGTGCCAGCAGCGTCGATGAGAGCCCCGCAACTAATGAAAAACTGTTTTTT. Translation gives CASSVDESPATNEKLFF.

The chain employs TRBV20-1 and TRBJ1-5; D unclear. This CDR3 has 13 residues. From germline, CDR1 is DFQATT and CDR2 SNEGSKA (reference sequence). Trimming took off 0 bases at V and 6 bases at J, with 9 bases between the two ends. The CDR3 loop reads CSARDGLIQPQHF. The CDR3 DNA sequence: TGCAGTGCTAGAGACGGACTAATTCAGCCCCAGCATTTT.

This clonotype was detected once. This chain connects TRBV6-5 to TRBJ2-4, with D perhaps matching TRBD1 or TRBD2 (5 bases each). The last part of the DNA fits TRBJ2-7 better; the J call may be wrong. The germline V gene encodes CDR1 MNHEY and CDR2 SVGAGI. The CDR3 extends over 15 amino acids. The CDR3 DNA follows: TGTGCCAGCAGTTACTCGAGGGACGGACCCTACGAGCAGTACTTC. Residues: CASSYSRDGPYEQYF.

The chain joins TRBV29-1 to TRBJ2-1; 8 nucleotides align to TRBD2. The CDR3 runs 16 residues. Per the germline V gene, CDR1 is SQVTM and CDR2 is ANQGSEA. V lost 0 bases and J lost 4; bases outside the gene matches: 8. The CDR3, as DNA: TGCAGCGTTGAAGATTCGGCGGGAGGCCATTACAATGAGCAGTTCTTC. Its translation is CSVEDSAGGHYNEQFF.

The chain uses TRBV7-8 and TRBJ2-1; perhaps TRBD2 as D (6 bases). Trimming shortened V by 5 bases and J by 8 bases, and 22 bases separated the two germline ends. This CDR3 comprises 16 residues. Germline V CDR1 and CDR2: SGHVS, FQNEAQ. CDR3 nucleotides: TGTGCCAGCAGCCTAAGGACTAACTCCATGGCGGATGAGCAGTTCTTC. The encoded protein is CASSLRTNSMADEQFF. Full variable domain (remainder filled in from reference TRBV7-8 and TRBJ2-1): GAGVSQSPRYKVAKRGQDVALRCDPISGHVSLFWYQQALGQGPEFLTYFQNEAQLDKSGLPSDRFFAERPEGSVSTLKIQRTQQEDSAVYLCASSLRTNSMADEQFFGPGTRLTVL.

This chain uses TRBV9 with TRBJ1-4; 9 nucleotides agree with TRBD1. This CDR3 region has 17 residues. Germline CDR1 SGDLS, CDR2 YYNGEE. With 4 bases clipped from V and 5 bases from J, the junction kept 12 bases outside the gene matches. This CDR3 is CASSPQEWGQGNEKLFF. In DNA form, the CDR3 reads TGTGCCAGCAGCCCCCAAGAGTGGGGACAGGGAAATGAAAAACTGTTTTTT.

The chain links TRBV29-1 to TRBJ1-1; D gene uncertain. CDR3 length equals 14 residues. V was trimmed by 7 bases and J by 0 bases, leaving 15 bases between them. The germline CDR1 and CDR2 sequences are SQVTM and ANQGSEA. CDR3 nucleotide sequence: TGCAGCGGTAACGGACTCGTTCTGAACACTGAAGCTTTCTTT. It translates to CSGNGLVLNTEAFF.

J is TRBJ2-1 and V is TRBV11-2, with D maybe TRBD1 (5 bases). Germline CDR1 and CDR2: SGHAT and FQNNGV. The V and J ends lost 4 bases and 4 bases respectively, with 14 bases between them. There are 15 residues in the CDR3. CDR3 nucleotides: TGTGCCAGCAGCTCCGACAGTCGATTTTACAATGAGCAGTTCTTC. Protein product: CASSSDSRFYNEQFF.

This clonotype was detected a few times. The chain recombines TRBV29-1 with TRBJ2-3, with no clear D. Germline loops: CDR1 SQVTM, CDR2 ANQGSEA. The CDR3 contains 10 residues. V was pared by 6 bases and J by 3 bases, with 4 bases between. CDR3 sequence (DNA): TGCAGCGTCCTAACAGATACGCAGTATTTT. Translation gives CSVLTDTQYF.

This clonotype was picked up a small number of times. CDR3 DNA sequence: TGTGCCACCAGCAGAGATTCGGGTACCCAGTACTTC. This gives the protein CATSRDSGTQYF. V is TRBV15 and J is TRBJ2-5; D is unclear. Trimming took 0 bases from V and 8 from J, leaving 7 bases between them. CDR1 LNHNV and CDR2 YYDKDF come from the germline V gene (reference sequence). The CDR3 length is 12 residues.

The chain couples TRBV4-1 to TRBJ1-2; 11 bases align to TRBD1. The length of the CDR3 is 15 residues. V shed 4 bases and J 3 bases; nucleotides not matched to a gene: 4. CDR1 and CDR2 from the germline V gene are MGHRA and YSYEKL. CDR3 nucleotide sequence: TGCGCCAGCAGCCCTGGACAGGGGGCATACTATGGCTACACCTTC. It codes for CASSPGQGAYYGYTF.

This clonotype was picked up a small number of times. This sequence joins TRBV10-3 and TRBJ2-1; 9 nucleotides line up with TRBD2. The CDR3 runs 14 residues. V was pared by 6 bases and J by 3 bases, with 3 bases of the junction left unmatched. Germline-derived CDR1 and CDR2 are ENHRY and SYGVKD. The CDR3 reads CAIRETSGYNEQFF. Written as DNA, the CDR3 is TGTGCCATCAGGGAGACTAGCGGCTACAATGAGCAGTTCTTC.

This clonotype was seen a handful of times. V gene TRBV7-2 combines with J gene TRBJ2-1, with 11 bases that match TRBD1. The CDR3 length is 13 residues. Germline V gene lookup returns CDR1 SGHTA and CDR2 FQGNSA. J lost 7 bases, V lost 4 bases, and 0 bases had no gene match. CDR3: CASSWDRGNEQFF. The DNA of the CDR3 is TGTGCCAGCAGCTGGGACAGGGGGAATGAGCAGTTCTTC.

The rearrangement uses TRBV20-1 and TRBJ2-7; D gene uncertain. The CDR3 sequence is 12 residues long. The germline V and J ends were trimmed by 6 bases and 5 bases, with 14 bases remaining between them. Germline lookup yields CDR1 DFQATT and CDR2 SNEGSKA (reference sequence). In DNA form, the CDR3 reads TGCAGTGCCTCTCTCCCCCCTAACGAGCAGTACTTC. Translation gives CSASLPPNEQYF.

The chain is built from TRBV20-1 and TRBJ2-7, with D maybe TRBD2 (7 bases). This CDR3 region has 14 residues. With 6 bases removed from V and 5 bases from J, the gap between germline ends came to 20 bases. Looked up from germline, CDR1 is DFQATT and CDR2 is SNEGSKA (reference sequence). CDR3 amino acids: CSAMGHGRRDEQYF. The CDR3 nucleotides are TGCAGTGCCATGGGACACGGGAGGAGGGACGAGCAGTACTTC.

There are a few counts of this clonotype. This chain links TRBV12-3 or TRBV12-4 with TRBJ2-1; 7 bases line up with TRBD2. Trimming at V came to 5 bases and at J to 7 bases, leaving 8 bases not matched to a gene. This CDR3 has 14 amino acids. This CDR3 is CASSAGDPHNEQFF. CDR3 coding DNA: TGTGCCAGCAGTGCGGGGGACCCTCATAATGAGCAGTTCTTC.

This chain uses TRBV20-1 with TRBJ2-1, with TRBD2 matching 8 bases. CDR3 length: 15 residues. Germline V lookup: CDR1 DFQATT, CDR2 SNEGSKA (reference sequence). Trimming took 4 bases from V and 4 from J; bases not matched to a gene: 9. For the CDR3, the DNA is TGCAGTGCTACGACCGGCGGGGGGCAATACAATGAGCAGTTCTTC. As protein: CSATTGGGQYNEQFF.

The chain links TRBV25-1 to TRBJ2-5, with 8 bases lining up with TRBD1. CDR1 MGHDK and CDR2 SYGVNS come from the germline V gene. Trimming cost V 1 base and J 5 bases; bases outside gene matches: 9. This CDR3 has 16 residues. Written as DNA, the CDR3 is TGTGCCAGCAGTGAATGGGTTCAGGGGGCAGGGGAGACCCAGTACTTC. Its translation: CASSEWVQGAGETQYF.

This clonotype has just a few counts. This chain connects TRBV4-1 to TRBJ2-2; TRBD2 matches 10 bases. Looked up from germline, CDR1 is MGHRA and CDR2 is YSYEKL. V lost 3 bases and J lost 7; bases outside the gene matches: 5. This CDR3 has 15 amino acids. Here the CDR3 reads CASSQGTSAHGELFF. Here the CDR3 DNA reads TGCGCCAGCAGCCAGGGGACTAGCGCCCACGGGGAGCTGTTTTTT.

This clonotype was seen more than once but under ten times. The V gene is TRBV29-1, the J gene TRBJ1-4, with D maybe TRBD1 (5 bases). Germline V gives CDR1 SQVTM, CDR2 ANQGSEA. V gave up 6 bases and J gave up 2 bases, with 13 bases separating them. The CDR3 totals 14 residues. This CDR3 is CSVASQATNEKLFF. CDR3 sequence (DNA): TGCAGCGTCGCCTCACAGGCGACTAATGAAAAACTGTTTTTT. Variable domain in full (rest from reference TRBV29-1 and TRBJ1-4): SAVISQKPSRDICQRGTSLTIQCQVDSQVTMMFWYRQQPGQSLTLIATANQGSEATYESGFVIDKFPISRPNLTFSTLTVSNMSPEDSSIYLCSVASQATNEKLFFGSGTQLSVL.

This clonotype was picked up one time. This chain uses TRBV7-9 with TRBJ1-3; 10 bases align to TRBD1. This CDR3 contains 15 residues. Trimming took 5 bases from V and 3 from J; bases not matched to a gene: 4. The germline V gene encodes CDR1 SEHNR and CDR2 FQNEAQ (reference sequence). CDR3 protein: CASSRDRGSGNTIYF. CDR3 DNA: TGTGCCAGCAGCCGGGACAGGGGAAGTGGAAACACCATATATTTT.

The count of this clonotype is one. The chain joins TRBV28 to TRBJ2-1; D may be TRBD2 (6 bases). The CDR3 runs to 18 residues. Germline CDR1 reads MDHEN; CDR2 reads SYDVKM. The V gene lost 7 bases and the J gene lost 4 bases, with 26 bases spanning the gap. Here the CDR3 DNA reads TGTGCCAGCAACCCGGGGGTCCCCAGTCCACCTCTATACAATGAGCAGTTCTTC. This codes for CASNPGVPSPPLYNEQFF.

This clonotype has just a few counts. The chain recombines TRBV12-3 or TRBV12-4 with TRBJ2-7; possible D gene TRBD1, 5 bases. The CDR3 length is 14 residues. V dropped 1 base and J dropped 5 bases, with 12 bases sitting between them. The CDR3 is CASSLGVGLHEQYF. The CDR3 DNA sequence: TGTGCCAGCAGTTTAGGTGTGGGGCTCCACGAGCAGTACTTC.

V usage is TRBV5-1 and J usage is TRBJ2-4; 8 bases align to TRBD1. The ends lost 2 bases at V and 5 bases at J; junction bases unmatched: 6. CDR1 is SGHRS, CDR2 YFSETQ, per germline. This CDR3 comprises 15 residues. This CDR3 reads CASSFLTGVQNIQYF. The CDR3 DNA sequence: TGCGCCAGCAGCTTCTTGACAGGGGTTCAAAACATTCAGTACTTC. Complete variable domain (other parts from reference TRBV5-1 and TRBJ2-4): KAGVTQTPRYLIKTRGQQVTLSCSPISGHRSVSWYQQTPGQGLQFLFEYFSETQRNKGNFPGRFSGRQFSNSRSEMNVSTLELGDSALYLCASSFLTGVQNIQYFGAGTRLSVL.

This clonotype occurred once. Written as DNA, the CDR3 is TGCGCCAGCAGCCCTGACAGGGTCGATGAGCAGTTCTTC. Its translation is CASSPDRVDEQFF. The gene calls are TRBV5-1 and TRBJ2-1, with 7 bases matching TRBD1. This CDR3 region has 13 residues. CDR1 and CDR2 from the germline V gene are SGHRS and YFSETQ. V was pared by 4 bases and J by 8 bases, with 6 bases of the junction left unmatched.